Each of the 10 T cell receptor beta chains below was sequenced from the same sample in a study of Graves' ophthalmopathy and Graves' hyperthyroidism. RNA served as the template for amplifying TCR beta CDR3 regions. The first-round RT-PCR employed HTBI primers together with the Qiagen OneStep RT-PCR kit. A multiplex PCR was then performed as the second round. TCRdb fed the multiplex PCR reads into MiXCR, producing one record per CDR3 protein. Of about 500,000 distinct CDR3 sequences listed, 35% to 40% were seen once; the top ten hold around 4.6%. The sequenced sample was peripheral blood or thyroid tissue (not recorded which). Receptors were obtained from an adult man with Graves' hyperthyroidism.

This chain joins TRBV19 and TRBJ1-5; D not resolved. Trimming removed 7 bases at V and 1 base at J, with 8 bases between. This CDR3 contains 13 residues. Germline CDR1 LNHDA, CDR2 SQIVND (reference sequence). The chain's CDR3 is CASKNSSNQPQHF. CDR3 nucleotides: TGTGCCAGTAAGAACAGCAGCAATCAGCCCCAGCATTTT.

The chain employs TRBV2 and TRBJ1-1; TRBD1 is a possible D gene (5 bases). This CDR3 has 13 amino acids. The V gene's germline CDR1 is SNHLY and CDR2 FYNNEI. With 7 bases removed from V and 5 bases from J, the gap between germline ends came to 14 bases. The CDR3: CASTDWGVTEAFF. The CDR3 bases are TGTGCCAGCACCGATTGGGGGGTGACTGAAGCTTTCTTT.

In this sample, this clonotype turned up many times. The genes are TRBV7-8 and TRBJ1-1; TRBD1 might be the D (5 bases). CDR3 size: 16 residues. Between the trimmed V and J ends, which lost 5 bases and 6 bases, there was a span of 22 bases. Germline assignment: CDR1 SGHVS and CDR2 FQNEAQ. The CDR3 DNA reads TGTGCCAGCAGCCCCCATGGAGCAGGGCTGGGCGCTGAAGCTTTCTTT. Translated, it gives CASSPHGAGLGAEAFF.

This clonotype was counted ten times or more. The chain employs TRBV29-1 and TRBJ2-7; 10 bases align to TRBD1. The V gene's germline CDR1 is SQVTM and CDR2 ANQGSEA. The CDR3 length is 14 residues. Trimming cost V 3 bases and J 2 bases; bases outside gene matches: 4. CDR3 DNA: TGCAGCGTTGAGATGGGACAGGGGACCTACGAGCAGTACTTC. Its translation: CSVEMGQGTYEQYF.

In this sample, this clonotype turned up once. The CDR3 bases are TGCAGCGTTGTTTCGGGACAGGGACGGAATCAGCCCCAGCATTTT. It yields the protein CSVVSGQGRNQPQHF. V is TRBV29-1 and J is TRBJ1-5; 9 bases line up with TRBD1. Trimming took 4 bases from V and 4 from J; bases not matched to a gene: 8. Germline values: CDR1 SQVTM, CDR2 ANQGSEA. The CDR3 is made up of 15 amino acids.

This clonotype has only one observation. The chain has TRBV19 and TRBJ2-5, with 8 bases matching TRBD1. Trimming at V came to 9 bases and at J to 5 bases, leaving 17 bases not matched to a gene. Germline values: CDR1 LNHDA, CDR2 SQIVND (reference sequence). The CDR3 runs 16 residues. The DNA for the CDR3 is TGTGCCAGCAGCTTGGACATGGCAGGGGGCGCGGAGACCCAGTACTTC. It yields the protein CASSLDMAGGAETQYF.

This clonotype was observed many times. The CDR3 sequence is CASSFGLAGNTGELFF. CDR3 in DNA: TGTGCCAGCAGCTTTGGACTAGCGGGGAACACCGGGGAGCTGTTTTTT. V is TRBV7-9 and J is TRBJ2-2, with 11 nucleotides matching TRBD2. The CDR3 totals 16 residues. Losses at the gene ends were 3 bases for V and 1 base for J; bases not matched to a gene: 1. The germline CDR1 and CDR2 sequences are SEHNR and FQNEAQ (reference sequence).

This clonotype was counted only a few times. This chain connects TRBV5-6 to TRBJ2-7; TRBD2 matches 8 bases. Losses at the gene ends were 2 bases for V and 0 bases for J; bases not matched to a gene: 13. The CDR3 consists of 18 residues. CDR1 is SGHDT, CDR2 YYEEEE, per germline. Written as DNA, the CDR3 is TGTGCCAGCAGCTTCTTGGCGGGAGGTCTGGGGAGCTCCTACGAGCAGTACTTC. Residues: CASSFLAGGLGSSYEQYF.

This clonotype was found many times. The chain is built from TRBV29-1 and TRBJ1-2; no definite D call. This CDR3 region has 11 residues. Germline CDR1 reads SQVTM; CDR2 reads ANQGSEA. The V end was cut by 1 base, the J end by 2 bases, with 2 bases between. The CDR3 protein is CSVEGNYGYTF. In DNA form, the CDR3 reads TGCAGCGTTGAAGGGAACTATGGCTACACCTTC.

The V call is TRBV10-3, the J call TRBJ2-5, with TRBD1 matching over 7 bases. V lost 9 bases and J lost 4; bases outside the gene matches: 8. The germline V gene has CDR1 ENHRY and CDR2 SYGVKD. There are 13 residues in the CDR3. The CDR3 region has the DNA TGTGCCATAAAAGACAGGGCAGGAGAGACCCAGTACTTC. It specifies CAIKDRAGETQYF.